This T cell receptor beta chain was retrieved from a study of CD8+CD57+ T cells in acquired aplastic anemia. On the study more broadly: Sorting CD4+ and CD8+ cells gave DNA averaging 3.2 ug.

Researchers used genomic DNA as the template to profile TCR beta VDJ and CDR3. TCRdb redid the calling of the reads with MiXCR, one entry per CDR3 protein. The sample records 400,000 to 600,000 distinct CDR3 sequences, around 32% being singletons. The germline CDR1 and CDR2 sequences are SGHTA and FQGTGA. CDR3 length equals 12 residues. The ends were cut back, 2 bases at V and 2 bases at J, with 2 bases in the middle. Individuals selected for sequencing had exhibited CD8+CD57+ cell expansion on flow cytometry. Each patient gave a blood sample that was collected before any therapy had been received. In this sample, this clonotype turned up many times. Its matching antigen is unknown. The study's findings and limits: Patients were compared with controls for CD8+ Simpson's diversity, and no significant difference emerged. Twenty-nine shared CD8+ CDR3s appeared highly expressed within patients' immunodominant clones.

This clonotype was obtained from a human donor with aplastic anemia. Source material: sorted CD4+, CD8+, or CD8+CD57+ T cells (not recorded which) from PBMCs. The V and J genes are TRBV7-3 and TRBJ2-3, with D uncertain. CDR3 DNA sequence: TGTGCCAGCAGCTTAGACACAGATACGCAGTATTTT. Encoded protein: CASSLDTDTQYF.